The sequence of this T cell receptor (beta chain) was determined in a study of CD8+CD57+ T cells in acquired aplastic anemia. This clonotype was seen a few times. Antigen specificity is unknown. TCR beta VDJ and CDR3 were profiled, and genomic DNA was the template. TCRdb re-called the reads with MiXCR, one entry per CDR3 protein. The sample has about 160,000 distinct CDR3 sequences, 40% to 55% seen once. Flow cytometry had shown expanded CD8+CD57+ cells in the patients chosen for sequencing. Blood sampling was performed on the patients, and none of them had received therapy by then. Germline V gene data show CDR1 as ENHRY and CDR2 as SYGVKD. V trimming: 2 bases; J trimming: 6 bases; junction bases outside the gene matches: 0. The CDR3 consists of 13 residues. Study-wide points: Researchers report that twenty-nine CD8+ CDR3 sequences appeared in both patients and controls.

Source material: sorted CD4+, CD8+, or CD8+CD57+ T cells (not recorded which) from PBMCs. The receptor's source is a human donor with aplastic anemia. The rearrangement links TRBV10-3 to TRBJ2-1; 8 positions agree with TRBD2. As DNA, the CDR3 is TGTGCCATCAGTGAGGGGACTAGCAATGAGCAGTTCTTC. As protein: CAISEGTSNEQFF.